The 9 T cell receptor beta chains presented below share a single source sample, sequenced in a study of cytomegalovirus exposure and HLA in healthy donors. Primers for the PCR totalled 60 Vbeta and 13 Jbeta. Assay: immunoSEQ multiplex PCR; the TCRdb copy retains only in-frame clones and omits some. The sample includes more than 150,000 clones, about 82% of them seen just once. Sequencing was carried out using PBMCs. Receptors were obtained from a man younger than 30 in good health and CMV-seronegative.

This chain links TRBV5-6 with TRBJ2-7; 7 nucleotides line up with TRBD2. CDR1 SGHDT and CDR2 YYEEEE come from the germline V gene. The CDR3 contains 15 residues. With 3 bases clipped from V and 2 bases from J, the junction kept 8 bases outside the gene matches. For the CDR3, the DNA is TGTGCCAGCAGCTCAACCGGGACTACAACCTACGAGCAGTACTTC. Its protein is CASSSTGTTTYEQYF. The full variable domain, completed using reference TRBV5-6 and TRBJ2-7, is DAGVTQSPTHLIKTRGQQVTLRCSPKSGHDTVSWYQQALGQGPQFIFQYYEEEERQRGNFPDRFSGHQFPNYSSELNVNALLLGDSALYLCASSSTGTTTYEQYFGPGTRLTVT.

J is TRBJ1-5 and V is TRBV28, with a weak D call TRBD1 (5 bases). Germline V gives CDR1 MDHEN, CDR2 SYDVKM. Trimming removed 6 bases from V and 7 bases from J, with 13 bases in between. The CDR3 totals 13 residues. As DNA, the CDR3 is TGTGCCAGCAGCCAGCGGAGGGGCCAGCCCCAGCATTTT. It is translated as CASSQRRGQPQHF.

CDR3 residues: CASSGQGWQPQHF. DNA for the CDR3: TGTGCCAGCAGTGGACAGGGTTGGCAGCCCCAGCATTTT. This rearrangement joins TRBV25-1 to TRBJ1-5, with 7 bases lining up with TRBD1. Germline CDR1 MGHDK, CDR2 SYGVNS. The CDR3 totals 13 residues. The V segment lost 4 bases and the J segment 7 bases; nucleotides outside the gene matches: 4.

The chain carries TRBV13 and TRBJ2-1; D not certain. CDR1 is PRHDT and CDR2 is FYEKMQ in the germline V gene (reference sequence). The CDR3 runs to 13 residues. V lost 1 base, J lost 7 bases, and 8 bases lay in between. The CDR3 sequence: CASSLVLSNEQFF. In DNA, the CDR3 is TGTGCCAGCAGCTTAGTACTCTCAAATGAGCAGTTCTTC.

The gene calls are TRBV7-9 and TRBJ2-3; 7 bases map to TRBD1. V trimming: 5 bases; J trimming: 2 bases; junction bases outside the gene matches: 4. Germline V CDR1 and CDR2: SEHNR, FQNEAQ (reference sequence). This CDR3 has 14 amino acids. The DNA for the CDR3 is TGTGCCAGCAGCCCGGGACAGCTCACAGATACGCAGTATTTT. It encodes CASSPGQLTDTQYF.

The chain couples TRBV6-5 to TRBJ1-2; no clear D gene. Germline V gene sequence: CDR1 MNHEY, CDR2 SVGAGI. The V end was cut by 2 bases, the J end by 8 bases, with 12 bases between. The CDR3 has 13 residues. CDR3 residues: CASSYTRGIGYTF. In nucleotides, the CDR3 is TGTGCCAGCAGTTACACGCGAGGCATCGGCTACACCTTC.

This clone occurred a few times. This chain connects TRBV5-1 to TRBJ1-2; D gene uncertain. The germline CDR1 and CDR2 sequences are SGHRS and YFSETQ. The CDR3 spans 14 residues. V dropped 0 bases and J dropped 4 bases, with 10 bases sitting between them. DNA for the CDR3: TGCGCCAGCAGCTTGGGACATCTTGGCTATGGCTACACCTTC. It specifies CASSLGHLGYGYTF.

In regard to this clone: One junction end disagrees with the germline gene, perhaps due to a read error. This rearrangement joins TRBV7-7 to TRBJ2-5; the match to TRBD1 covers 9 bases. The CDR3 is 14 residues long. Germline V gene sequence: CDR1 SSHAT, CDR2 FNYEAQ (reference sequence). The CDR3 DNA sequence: TGTGCTAGCAGCCCAGGGACAGGGAGGGAGACCCAGTACTTC. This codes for CASSPGTGRETQYF.

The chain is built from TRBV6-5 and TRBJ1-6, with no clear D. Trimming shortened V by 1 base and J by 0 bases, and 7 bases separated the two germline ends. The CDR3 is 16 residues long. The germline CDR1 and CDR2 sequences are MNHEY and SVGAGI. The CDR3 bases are TGTGCCAGCAGTTACTTGGGGAGCTCCTATAATTCACCCCTCCACTTT. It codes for CASSYLGSSYNSPLHF.